A single sample gave rise to the 20 T cell receptor beta chains below, sequenced in a study of shared clonotypes between healthy human individuals. Profiled with immunoSEQ multiplex PCR; TCRdb holds only in-frame clones, not every one. Of about a million clones detected, 60% to 85% appear once; the ten largest clones hold approximately 1.5%. The sample comprised memory CD4+ T cells sorted from blood. Subset indicated: CD45RA-negative fraction. These receptors were taken from a man between 18 and 29 years old in good health.

The chain combines TRBV2 with TRBJ1-1; TRBD1 aligns across 8 bases. V lost 5 bases, J lost 4 bases, and 3 bases stayed unmatched. The CDR3 is 13 amino acids. Germline assignment: CDR1 SNHLY and CDR2 FYNNEI. The CDR3 DNA follows: TGTGCCAGCAGTAACAGGGGGAGCACTGAAGCTTTCTTT. Its translation is CASSNRGSTEAFF.

The V and J genes are TRBV29-1 and TRBJ2-5; TRBD2 agrees at 9 bases. Germline CDR1 reads SQVTM; CDR2 reads ANQGSEA. The CDR3 has 13 amino acids. J gave up 4 bases and V 4 bases, and 4 bases lay outside the gene matches. CDR3 nucleotides: TGCAGCGTTGTGCGGGGGGGTGGAGAGACCCAGTACTTC. The encoded protein is CSVVRGGGETQYF.

The chain recombines TRBV5-6 with TRBJ2-3, with 7 bases lining up with TRBD1. The CDR3 totals 16 residues. V lost 4 bases, J lost 4 bases, and 12 bases stayed unmatched. CDR1 is SGHDT, CDR2 YYEEEE, per germline. The CDR3 sequence is CASSTDRVLLPDTQYF. CDR3 nucleotides: TGTGCCAGCAGCACCGACAGGGTTTTACTACCAGATACGCAGTATTTT. Filled out from reference TRBV5-6 and TRBJ2-3, the complete variable domain reads DAGVTQSPTHLIKTRGQQVTLRCSPKSGHDTVSWYQQALGQGPQFIFQYYEEEERQRGNFPDRFSGHQFPNYSSELNVNALLLGDSALYLCASSTDRVLLPDTQYFGPGTRLTVL.

The gene calls are TRBV28 and TRBJ1-1; no firm D call. With 8 bases removed from V and 6 bases from J, the gap between germline ends came to 13 bases. Germline CDR1 reads MDHEN; CDR2 reads SYDVKM. The CDR3 is 12 amino acids. DNA for the CDR3: TGTGCCAGCGGCACCCAGAGAGCTGAAGCTTTCTTT. It translates to CASGTQRAEAFF.

J is TRBJ2-1 and V is TRBV30; 10 nucleotides agree with TRBD2. Looked up from germline, CDR1 is GTSNPN and CDR2 is SVGIG (reference sequence). V trimming: 2 bases; J trimming: 8 bases; junction bases outside the gene matches: 9. This CDR3 comprises 15 residues. CDR3 coding DNA: TGTGCCTGGAGTACAGCTAGCGGGAGTTTCTATGAGCAGTTCTTC. Its protein product is CAWSTASGSFYEQFF. Full variable domain (remainder filled in from reference TRBV30 and TRBJ2-1): SQTIHQWPATLVQPVGSPLSLECTVEGTSNPNLYWYRQAAGRGLQLLFYSVGIGQISSEVPQNLSASRPQDRQFILSSKKLLLSDSGFYLCAWSTASGSFYEQFFGPGTRLTVL.

V gene TRBV30 combines with J gene TRBJ2-5; 8 bases line up with TRBD1. Germline V gene data show CDR1 as GTSNPN and CDR2 as SVGIG (reference sequence). After removal of 5 bases from V and 2 bases from J, the junction contained 10 bases not matched to a gene. The CDR3 loop spans 15 amino acids. The CDR3 protein is CAWGLTGGSQETQYF. In DNA, the CDR3 is TGTGCCTGGGGACTCACAGGGGGGTCTCAAGAGACCCAGTACTTC.

This chain connects TRBV4-2 to TRBJ1-4, with D possibly being TRBD1 (6 bases). The CDR3 runs to 17 residues. CDR1 and CDR2 from the germline V gene are LGHNA and YNFKEQ. The V end lost 1 base, the J end lost 3 bases, and 15 bases lay between the germline ends. This chain's CDR3 is CASSQAQGWVANEKLFF. The DNA for the CDR3 is TGTGCCAGCAGCCAAGCCCAGGGGTGGGTCGCTAATGAAAAACTGTTTTTT.

The chain uses TRBV7-2 and TRBJ2-7; maybe TRBD2 (5 bases). Trimming took 3 bases from V and 3 from J, leaving 12 bases between them. The CDR3 runs 14 residues. Germline V gene data show CDR1 as SGHTA and CDR2 as FQGNSA. CDR3 region: CASSFSAGLYEQYF. The CDR3 DNA reads as TGTGCCAGCAGCTTTTCTGCGGGCCTCTACGAGCAGTACTTC.

The rearrangement uses TRBV2 and TRBJ1-4, with a weak D call TRBD1 (6 bases). Germline V lookup: CDR1 SNHLY, CDR2 FYNNEI. This CDR3 contains 14 residues. V was clipped by 7 bases and J by 7 bases, with 16 bases between them. The CDR3 reads CASTQTGIREKLFF. The CDR3 DNA follows: TGTGCCAGCACCCAAACAGGGATACGTGAAAAACTGTTTTTT.

The chain links TRBV6-6 to TRBJ2-5; D not resolved. V lost 0 bases to trimming and J lost 4 bases, with 3 bases between them. The CDR3 is 12 amino acids. CDR1 is MNHNY, CDR2 SVGAGI, per germline (reference sequence). The CDR3 reads CASSYSTETQYF. The CDR3 nucleotides are TGTGCCAGCAGTTACTCGACAGAGACCCAGTACTTC.

J is TRBJ1-2 and V is TRBV19; TRBD1 matches at 7 bases. V gave up 0 bases and J gave up 6 bases; unmatched junction bases: 7. This CDR3 contains 15 residues. CDR1 is LNHDA, CDR2 SQIVND, per germline (reference sequence). CDR3 sequence: CASSIDEGGWNGYTF. The DNA of the CDR3 is TGTGCCAGTAGTATAGATGAAGGGGGCTGGAATGGCTACACCTTC.

The rearrangement joins TRBV7-9 to TRBJ2-1; 9 bases are a match to TRBD1. Per the germline V gene, CDR1 is SEHNR and CDR2 is FQNEAQ (reference sequence). The CDR3 is 15 residues long. V lost 1 base and J lost 6; bases outside the gene matches: 4. The CDR3 sequence is CASSLGQGGINEQFF. CDR3 nucleotides: TGTGCCAGCAGCTTAGGACAGGGGGGGATCAATGAGCAGTTCTTC. Complete variable domain (other parts from reference TRBV7-9 and TRBJ2-1): DTGVSQNPRHKITKRGQNVTFRCDPISEHNRLYWYRQTLGQGPEFLTYFQNEAQLEKSRLLSDRFSAERPKGSFSTLEIQRTEQGDSAMYLCASSLGQGGINEQFFGPGTRLTVL.

This clone occurred a few times. The chain joins TRBV19 to TRBJ2-5, with D perhaps TRBD1 (6 bases). CDR3 length: 13 residues. V shed 10 bases and J shed 4 bases, with 16 bases lying between them. Germline V gene sequence: CDR1 LNHDA, CDR2 SQIVND (reference sequence). CDR3 in amino acids: CATGPGQRETQYF. The CDR3 coding sequence is TGTGCCACCGGACCGGGACAAAGAGAGACCCAGTACTTC.

This rearrangement joins TRBV9 to TRBJ1-1, with 7 bases aligning to TRBD1. Germline V gene sequence: CDR1 SGDLS, CDR2 YYNGEE. The CDR3 runs to 15 residues. The trim removed 3 bases at V and 4 bases at J, leaving 9 bases unmatched. In nucleotides, the CDR3 is TGTGCCAGCAGCGCCGATACAGGGGCGGGCACTGAAGCTTTCTTT. It codes for CASSADTGAGTEAFF.

The rearrangement links TRBV7-9 to TRBJ2-7; D possibly uses TRBD1 or TRBD2 (5 bases each). This CDR3 is 13 amino acids long. Trimming left V 2 bases short and J 3 bases short, with 8 bases between. Germline V lookup: CDR1 SEHNR, CDR2 FQNEAQ (reference sequence). CDR3 amino acids: CASSLMGVYEQYF. The CDR3 DNA sequence: TGTGCCAGCAGCTTAATGGGGGTCTACGAGCAGTACTTC.

This rearrangement joins TRBV7-2 to TRBJ2-3; TRBD2 aligns across 11 bases. After removal of 5 bases from V and 5 bases from J, the junction contained 9 bases not matched to a gene. This CDR3 comprises 16 residues. The germline V gene has CDR1 SGHTA and CDR2 FQGNSA. The CDR3: CASSELAGASVDTQYF. The CDR3 DNA reads as TGTGCCAGCAGCGAACTAGCGGGAGCTTCGGTAGATACGCAGTATTTT.

The chain carries TRBV11-2 and TRBJ1-3, with TRBD1 identical over 8 bases. The V gene end was trimmed by 1 base and the J gene end by 3 bases; junction bases not matched to a gene: 2. This CDR3 has 15 amino acids. Germline-derived CDR1 and CDR2 are SGHAT and FQNNGV. Here the CDR3 reads CASSLGTGFGNTIYF. For the CDR3, the DNA is TGTGCCAGCAGCTTAGGGACAGGGTTTGGAAACACCATATATTTT.

Comment on this clone: The sample holds other DNA sequences that translate to the same CDR3. This chain connects TRBV7-2 to TRBJ2-3; D ambiguous. The length of the CDR3 is 13 residues. The V gene lost 3 bases and the J gene lost 2 bases, with 6 bases spanning the gap. In germline, CDR1 is SGHTA, CDR2 FQGNSA. The CDR3 region has the DNA TGTGCCAGCAGCTTGGCTTACACAGATACGCAGTATTTT. It codes for CASSLAYTDTQYF.

The chain combines TRBV28 with TRBJ1-1, with D hard to call. Germline-derived CDR1 and CDR2 are MDHEN and SYDVKM. The V end was cut by 5 bases, the J end by 6 bases, with 13 bases between. The CDR3 extends over 13 amino acids. CDR3 residues: CASSPSPVPEAFF. The CDR3 DNA reads as TGTGCCAGCAGTCCCTCTCCCGTTCCTGAAGCTTTCTTT.

This sequence joins TRBV21-1 and TRBJ1-6; the table gives TRBD1 as D, unverified against the DNA. TRBV21-1 is deemed a pseudogene. The CDR3 totals 16 residues. The CDR3 protein is CASSTRQGRKGSPLHF. The CDR3 DNA sequence: TGTGCCAGCAGCACGCGACAGGGGAGAAAGGGTTCACCCCTCCACTTT.